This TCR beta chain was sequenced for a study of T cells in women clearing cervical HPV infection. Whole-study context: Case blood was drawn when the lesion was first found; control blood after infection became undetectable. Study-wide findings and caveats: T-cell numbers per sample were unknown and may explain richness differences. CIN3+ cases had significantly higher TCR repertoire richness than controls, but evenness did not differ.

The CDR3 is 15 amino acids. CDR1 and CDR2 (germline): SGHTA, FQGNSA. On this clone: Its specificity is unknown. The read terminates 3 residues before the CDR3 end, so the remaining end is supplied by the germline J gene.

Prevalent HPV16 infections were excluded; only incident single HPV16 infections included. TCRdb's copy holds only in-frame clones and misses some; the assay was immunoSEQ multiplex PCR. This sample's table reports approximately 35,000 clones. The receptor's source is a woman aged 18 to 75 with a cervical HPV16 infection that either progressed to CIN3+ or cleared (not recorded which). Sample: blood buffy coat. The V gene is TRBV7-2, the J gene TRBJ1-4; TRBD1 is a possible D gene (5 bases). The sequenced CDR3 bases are TGTGCCAGCAGCCCTAGGGGCTCTGGGGCCAACGTA. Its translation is CASSPRGSGANV. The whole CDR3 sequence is CASSPRGSGANVLFF.